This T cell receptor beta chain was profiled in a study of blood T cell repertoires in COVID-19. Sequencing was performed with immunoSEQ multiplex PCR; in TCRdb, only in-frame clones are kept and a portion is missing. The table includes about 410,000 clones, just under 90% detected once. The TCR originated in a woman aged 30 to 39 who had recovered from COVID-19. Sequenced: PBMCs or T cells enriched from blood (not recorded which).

CDR3 sequence (DNA): TGTGCCAGCAGTTCCGAAGGGGCGGGAGGGCCTATAAATGAGCAGTTCTTC. Its protein is CASSSEGAGGPINEQFF. The rearrangement uses TRBV28 and TRBJ2-1; 9 nucleotides agree with TRBD2. The CDR3 is 17 residues long. V shed 4 bases, J shed 7 bases, and the junction held 14 bases outside the gene matches. The germline CDR1 and CDR2 sequences are MDHEN and SYDVKM.